The clone carrying this TCR beta chain has ten or more counts. The data were obtained in a study of blood T cells in healthy people across ages. Together with a sample-barcoded 5' primer, a J-beta primer mix was included in a second PCR lasting roughly 7 to 11 cycles. From the 5' RACE reads, TCRdb called clonotypes with MiXCR, one entry per CDR3 protein. The sample lists roughly 1,500,000 distinct CDR3 sequences, 30% to 35% occurring once. V trimming: 4 bases; J trimming: 4 bases; junction bases outside the gene matches: 7. This CDR3 has 15 residues. From germline, CDR1 is SGHTA and CDR2 FQGNSA. The specimen sequenced was blood. This chain connects TRBV7-2 to TRBJ1-5, with 7 bases that match TRBD1. The clonotype comes from a woman aged 30 to 39 in good health. In DNA form, the CDR3 reads TGTGCCAGCAGCTGGGCAGGGGGAAGTAATCAGCCCCAGCATTTT. Residues: CASSWAGGSNQPQHF.